The 25 T cell receptor beta chains listed next were all sequenced from one sample in a study of blood T cell repertoires in COVID-19. Measured with immunoSEQ multiplex PCR; TCRdb has only the in-frame clones, and not every one. The sample lists under 200,000 clones; roughly 87% were seen once. The sequenced sample consisted of PBMCs or T cells enriched from blood (not recorded which). The source is a man in his fifties or sixties who had recovered from COVID-19.

The rearrangement joins TRBV7-3 to TRBJ2-1; 8 nucleotides line up with TRBD2. The CDR3 covers 14 residues. V trimming: 5 bases; J trimming: 8 bases; junction bases outside the gene matches: 8. From germline, CDR1 is SGHTA and CDR2 FQGTGA. The chain's CDR3 is CASSPGGSGHEQFF. The DNA of the CDR3 is TGTGCCAGCAGCCCGGGGGGGAGCGGGCATGAGCAGTTCTTC.

The chain couples TRBV4-2 to TRBJ1-2, with TRBD1 matching 12 bases. Germline trimming cut 0 bases from V and 3 bases from J; bases unmatched to any gene: 2. The CDR3 totals 16 residues. Germline V gene sequence: CDR1 LGHNA, CDR2 YNFKEQ. The CDR3 DNA reads as TGTGCCAGCAGCCAAGAGGGACAGGGGGCGTACTATGGCTACACCTTC. Translating gives CASSQEGQGAYYGYTF.

The chain links TRBV28 to TRBJ2-1; D unclear. The CDR3 covers 16 residues. Germline loops: CDR1 MDHEN, CDR2 SYDVKM. With 5 bases removed from V and 2 bases from J, the gap between germline ends came to 16 bases. CDR3 loop: CASSDSGLSPYNEQFF. The CDR3 nucleotides read TGTGCCAGCAGTGACTCTGGATTAAGCCCCTACAATGAGCAGTTCTTC.

The chain links TRBV2 to TRBJ2-7; 7 bases are a match to TRBD2. CDR3 length: 15 residues. Germline CDR1 is SNHLY and CDR2 is FYNNEI. Trimming removed 4 bases from V and 0 bases from J; junction bases left unmatched: 6. CDR3 in DNA: TGTGCCAGCAGTGGGGGTGGCGGGAGCTCCTACGAGCAGTACTTC. It translates to CASSGGGGSSYEQYF.

This clone showed up just once. This sequence joins TRBV5-6 and TRBJ2-3; possibly TRBD1 for D (5 bases). The germline V and J ends were trimmed by 6 bases and 7 bases, with 24 bases remaining between them. The CDR3 runs to 16 residues. Germline assignment: CDR1 SGHDT and CDR2 YYEEEE. CDR3 DNA sequence: TGTGCCAGCACCCTTAGACCAGGGTCCACCCTGAATACGCAGTATTTT. Translation gives CASTLRPGSTLNTQYF. Complete variable domain (other parts from reference TRBV5-6 and TRBJ2-3): DAGVTQSPTHLIKTRGQQVTLRCSPKSGHDTVSWYQQALGQGPQFIFQYYEEEERQRGNFPDRFSGHQFPNYSSELNVNALLLGDSALYLCASTLRPGSTLNTQYFGPGTRLTVL.

DNA of the CDR3: TGTGCCAGCAGCACCAATAATCCTAGCGGGAGGGCCTTGGAGACCCAGTACTTC. Translation gives CASSTNNPSGRALETQYF. This rearrangement joins TRBV21-1 to TRBJ2-5; the listed D gene, TRBD2, was not tested against the DNA. TRBV21-1 is an annotated pseudogene. This CDR3 region has 18 residues.

This clone was seen once. V is TRBV7-9 and J is TRBJ1-5, with D tentatively TRBD1 (5 bases). The V gene lost 1 base and the J gene lost 5 bases, with 6 bases spanning the gap. CDR1 and CDR2 (germline): SEHNR, FQNEAQ (reference sequence). This CDR3 contains 13 residues. The CDR3 sequence is CASSLEGDQPQHF. The CDR3 region has the DNA TGTGCCAGCAGCTTAGAAGGGGATCAGCCCCAGCATTTT.

The CDR3: CASSLKGAGQETQYF. Written as DNA, the CDR3 is TGTGCCAGCAGCTTAAAGGGGGCGGGGCAAGAGACCCAGTACTTC. The chain recombines TRBV11-3 with TRBJ2-5; perhaps TRBD1 as D (7 bases). CDR1 is SGHNT and CDR2 is YENEEA in the germline V gene. The V and J ends lost 2 bases and 2 bases respectively, with 12 bases between them. The CDR3 consists of 15 residues.

This clone was detected only once. The chain recombines TRBV5-4 with TRBJ2-1, with TRBD2 matching 13 bases. Germline values: CDR1 SGHNT, CDR2 YYREEE (reference sequence). CDR3 size: 16 residues. J lost 8 bases, V lost 0 bases, and 5 bases had no gene match. The CDR3 DNA sequence: TGTGCCAGCAGCTTGGGAGGACTAGCGGGGGTAGATGAGCAGTTCTTC. Translating gives CASSLGGLAGVDEQFF.

The chain uses TRBV27 and TRBJ1-6; D unclear. CDR3 length equals 12 residues. Trimming pared 3 bases from V and 9 bases from J, leaving 6 bases between. In germline, CDR1 is MNHEY, CDR2 SMNVEV (reference sequence). CDR3 residues: CASSFTGSPLHF. The DNA of the CDR3 is TGTGCCAGCAGTTTTACGGGTTCACCCCTCCACTTT.

The rearrangement uses TRBV7-3 and TRBJ2-1; 7 positions agree with TRBD1. This CDR3 spans 15 amino acids. Trimming at V came to 0 bases and at J to 5 bases, leaving 4 bases not matched to a gene. Germline CDR1 reads SGHTA; CDR2 reads FQGTGA. The CDR3 DNA reads as TGTGCCAGCAGCTTAACGTGGACAGGACACAATGAGCAGTTCTTC. It specifies CASSLTWTGHNEQFF.

J is TRBJ2-2 and V is TRBV24-1, with 10 positions matching TRBD2. The CDR3 runs 16 residues. V gave up 7 bases and J gave up 0 bases; unmatched junction bases: 4. The germline V gene encodes CDR1 KGHDR and CDR2 SFDVKD. The CDR3 loop reads CATRDSGGTNTGELFF. CDR3 bases: TGTGCCACCAGAGATAGCGGGGGGACGAACACCGGGGAGCTGTTTTTT.

The chain combines TRBV4-1 with TRBJ2-7; possibly TRBD2 for D (6 bases). The germline gives CDR1 MGHRA, CDR2 YSYEKL. Trimming pared 0 bases from V and 2 bases from J, leaving 17 bases between. The CDR3 runs 17 residues. The CDR3 loop is CASSQDELGGIPYEQYF. The CDR3 region has the DNA TGCGCCAGCAGCCAAGACGAACTTGGCGGGATACCCTACGAGCAGTACTTC.

The chain employs TRBV2 and TRBJ2-5, with a tentative D call TRBD2 (6 bases). CDR1 and CDR2 from the germline V gene are SNHLY and FYNNEI. Trimming shortened V by 1 base and J by 2 bases, and 11 bases separated the two germline ends. The CDR3 totals 15 residues. CDR3 sequence reads: CASSEDGSAQETQYF. CDR3 coding DNA: TGTGCCAGCAGTGAAGACGGGAGTGCACAAGAGACCCAGTACTTC.

This chain joins TRBV28 and TRBJ1-1; 8 bases map to TRBD1. This CDR3 spans 15 amino acids. V lost 6 bases and J lost 1; bases outside the gene matches: 7. Per the germline V gene, CDR1 is MDHEN and CDR2 is SYDVKM. CDR3 in amino acids: CASSENRGRNTEAFF. CDR3 bases: TGTGCCAGCAGCGAAAACAGGGGGAGGAACACTGAAGCTTTCTTT.

V gene TRBV5-6 combines with J gene TRBJ2-7, with a weak D call TRBD2 (5 bases). This CDR3 region has 14 residues. Germline V gives CDR1 SGHDT, CDR2 YYEEEE. Trimming pared 0 bases from V and 5 bases from J, leaving 12 bases between. The CDR3 DNA is TGTGCCAGCAGCTTGGCGGGCCTCGGGGACGAGCAGTACTTC. Amino acid sequence: CASSLAGLGDEQYF. Using reference TRBV5-6 and TRBJ2-7 for the parts outside the CDR3, the full variable domain is DAGVTQSPTHLIKTRGQQVTLRCSPKSGHDTVSWYQQALGQGPQFIFQYYEEEERQRGNFPDRFSGHQFPNYSSELNVNALLLGDSALYLCASSLAGLGDEQYFGPGTRLTVT.

The rearrangement links TRBV9 to TRBJ1-6, with 8 bases matching TRBD1. The CDR3 loop spans 15 amino acids. V trimming: 0 bases; J trimming: 7 bases; junction bases outside the gene matches: 3. CDR1 SGDLS and CDR2 YYNGEE come from the germline V gene. CDR3 loop: CASSVAGQANSPLHF. The CDR3 bases are TGTGCCAGCAGCGTAGCGGGACAGGCGAATTCACCCCTCCACTTT. Full variable domain (missing parts from reference TRBV9 and TRBJ1-6): DSGVTQTPKHLITATGQRVTLRCSPRSGDLSVYWYQQSLDQGLQFLIQYYNGEERAKGNILERFSAQQFPDLHSELNLSSLELGDSALYFCASSVAGQANSPLHFGNGTRLTVT.

The rearrangement uses TRBV7-9 and TRBJ1-2; TRBD1 might be the D (5 bases). Germline CDR1 is SEHNR and CDR2 is FQNEAQ (reference sequence). V lost 2 bases to trimming and J lost 4 bases, with 8 bases between them. The CDR3 spans 13 residues. CDR3 amino acids: CASSLITGYGYTF. CDR3 bases: TGTGCCAGCAGCTTAATAACAGGCTATGGCTACACCTTC.

The chain recombines TRBV3-1 (or the pseudogene TRBV3-2) with TRBJ2-7; possibly TRBD1 for D (5 bases). This CDR3 has 14 amino acids. Between the trimmed V and J ends, which lost 1 base and 2 bases, there was a span of 9 bases. Germline CDR1 LGHDT, CDR2 YNNKEL (reference sequence). In DNA, the CDR3 is TGTGCCAGCAGCCAAGTCGACAGAGCCTACGAGCAGTACTTC. Translating it yields CASSQVDRAYEQYF.

This clone appeared many times. This chain links TRBV29-1 with TRBJ2-7; 11 bases are shared with TRBD1. The CDR3 contains 14 residues. From germline, CDR1 is SQVTM and CDR2 ANQGSEA. V lost 6 bases to trimming and J lost 6 bases; unmatched junction nucleotides: 10. The CDR3 reads CSVAGQGALAEQYF. The CDR3 coding sequence is TGCAGCGTCGCCGGACAGGGGGCGTTGGCCGAGCAGTACTTC.

The chain carries TRBV5-4 and TRBJ2-2, with D maybe TRBD2 (6 bases). Germline V gene lookup returns CDR1 SGHNT and CDR2 YYREEE (reference sequence). The CDR3 contains 17 residues. V was clipped by 7 bases and J by 3 bases, with 22 bases between them. The CDR3 sequence is CASSRGASTGDTGELFF. CDR3 DNA sequence: TGTGCCAGCTCGCGTGGGGCCTCTACGGGGGACACCGGGGAGCTGTTTTTT.

The gene calls are TRBV6-5 and TRBJ1-5; D unresolved. Trimming pared 3 bases from V and 0 bases from J, leaving 6 bases between. Germline-derived CDR1 and CDR2 are MNHEY and SVGAGI. CDR3 size: 14 residues. In nucleotides, the CDR3 is TGTGCCAGCAGTTATACTGTTAGCAATCAGCCCCAGCATTTT. This gives the protein CASSYTVSNQPQHF.

This clone turned up a few times. V gene TRBV28 combines with J gene TRBJ2-5, with TRBD2 matching over 9 bases. This CDR3 region has 15 residues. Germline V gene sequence: CDR1 MDHEN, CDR2 SYDVKM. Losses at the gene ends were 4 bases for V and 2 bases for J; bases not matched to a gene: 5. CDR3 nucleotides: TGTGCCAGCAGTTCCGAGCGGGAGGCACAAGAGACCCAGTACTTC. Encoded protein: CASSSEREAQETQYF.

The V call is TRBV7-3, the J call TRBJ1-2; D is perhaps TRBD1 (5 bases). CDR1 is SGHTA, CDR2 FQGTGA, per germline. V was cut by 2 bases and J by 1 base, with 14 bases left in between. This CDR3 has 16 amino acids. DNA of the CDR3: TGTGCCAGCAGCTTAGGGGCCTCTCGGAGTAACTATGGCTACACCTTC. This sequence encodes CASSLGASRSNYGYTF.

The chain uses TRBV5-1 and TRBJ1-5; D ambiguous. Germline V lookup: CDR1 SGHRS, CDR2 YFSETQ. Trimming took off 0 bases at V and 2 bases at J, with 12 bases between the two ends. This CDR3 contains 16 residues. The CDR3 sequence is CASSLGGEMGNQPQHF. The CDR3 DNA sequence: TGCGCCAGCAGCTTGGGTGGGGAGATGGGCAATCAGCCCCAGCATTTT.